This T cell receptor beta chain stems from a study of blood T cell repertoires in COVID-19 (dated by TCRdb to the early 2020s). With respect to the entire study: The collaborator samples originated in the United States, Italy and Spain and spanned the acute and convalescent phases of COVID-19. The material from the prospective study consisted of cDNA or gDNA derived from T cells, B-cell-depleted T cells, or PBMCs. Deeply sampled blood TCRbeta repertoires from subjects exposed to, actively infected with, or recovered from COVID-19 were included in the dataset. The repertoires were released in a freely available public database intended as a resource for research on the immune response to SARS-CoV-2. Samples were obtained from the ongoing ImmuneRACE study (first 160 participants) and from over 1,000 subjects provided by 6 global collaborators. Nearly every sample came with metadata listing a de-identified subject ID, COVID-19 status, age in years and sex. HLA class I and class II types, where available, came from metadata supplied by the sample provider rather than from assay-based typing.

Enrolling through a virtual design, the prospective study's participants ranged in age from roughly 18 to 90 years and lived across about two dozen United States geographic areas. In the prospective study, cohorts were assigned on the basis of participant-reported clinical history obtained from a screening survey and a study questionnaire. For ImmuneRACE Cohort 3, a participant was defined as recovered based on two consecutive negative NP/OP PCR tests, clearance by a healthcare professional, or resolution of symptoms. Each participant in the prospective study had whole blood, serum and a nasopharyngeal or oropharyngeal swab collected by mobile phlebotomists. Over an approximately two-month period, participants in the prospective study had the option of providing additional blood draws and questionnaires. Before DNA extraction, prospective study blood samples were shipped either frozen or at room temperature.

Turning to this clone: It has no known antigen specificity. No base quality values were provided; no much bigger clone lies one nucleotide off.

Reading from cysteine to phenylalanine, the CDR3 counts 15 amino acids. The CDR3 DNA has 45 bases and is translated from base 1. Trimming removed 1 base from V and 0 bases from J, leaving 7 bases between the germline ends. Looking up the germline V gene (reference sequence) yields CDR1 SEHNR and CDR2 FQNEAQ. Results the study describes overall, beyond this receptor: How much clinical and demographic metadata was included differed by source and by participant, and the metadata was provided uncurated.

TCRbeta CDR3 regions were amplified from genomic DNA using the immunoSEQ Assay, a bias-controlled multiplex PCR. Regarding the original processing steps: The number of nucleated cells in each sample was estimated from the amplification of reference gene primers within the assay. To quantify the absolute abundance of each unique TCRbeta CDR3 rearrangement, sequence reads were collapsed and filtered. Productive Simpson clonality was computed per sample as the square root of Simpson's diversity index over productive rearrangements. The source is immuneACCESS, and TCRdb retained only in-frame sequences with V and J called. Part of the clones is not carried over; for the studies checked, unresolved V genes explain less than half of this, and the remainder is unexplained. Clonal size and the V and J genes are those of that table, whereas D and trimming came from the DNA. The sample table holds 350,000 to 450,000 clones, of which around 92% were seen once. The ten most abundant clones make up 1.7% of the sample.

The chain is encoded by TRBV7-9 joined to TRBJ1-3; the D gene lacks a confident call. Material for sequencing was PBMCs or T cells enriched from blood (not recorded which). The sequence was collected from a woman in her twenties or thirties who had recovered from COVID-19. The sequenced DNA is TGTGCCAGCAGCTTAGTCTCAGGCTCTGGAAACACCATATATTTT. The translation is CASSLVSGSGNTIYF.